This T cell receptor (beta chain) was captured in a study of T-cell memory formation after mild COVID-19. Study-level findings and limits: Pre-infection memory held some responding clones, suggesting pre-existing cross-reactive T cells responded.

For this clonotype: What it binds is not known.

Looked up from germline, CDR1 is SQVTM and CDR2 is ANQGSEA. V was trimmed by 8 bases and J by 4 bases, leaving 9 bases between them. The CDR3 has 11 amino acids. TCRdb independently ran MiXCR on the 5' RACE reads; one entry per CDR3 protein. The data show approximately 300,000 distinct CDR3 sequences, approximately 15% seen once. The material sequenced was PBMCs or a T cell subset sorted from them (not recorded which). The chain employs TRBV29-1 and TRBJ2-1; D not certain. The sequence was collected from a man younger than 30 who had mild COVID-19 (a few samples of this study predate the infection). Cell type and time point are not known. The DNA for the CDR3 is TGCAGCACCCAAGAGTACAATGAGCAGTTCTTC. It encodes CSTQEYNEQFF.